This T cell receptor (beta chain) was retrieved from a study of cytotoxic CD8 clonotypes in ibrutinib-treated CLL. Study as a whole: Results showed 24 partial and 2 complete responses; following median around 73 months, around 15 remained remitted, roughly 12 advanced. Following treatment for a median about 13 months, range 6 to 36, response samples were then taken.

The data were produced by immunoSEQ multiplex PCR, yet TCRdb's version contains in-frame clones alone and is incomplete. The sample includes approximately 84,000 clones, about 86% of them seen just once. Study observations and caveats: Clonality was elevated at ibrutinib response and had returned toward baseline at progression. Clonotypes that were public were uncommon, and they contracted or stayed stable on treatment.

Worth noting for this clone: Its antigen is still unknown.

This receptor was obtained from a human donor with chronic lymphocytic leukemia. Material: PBMCs, obtained before ibrutinib treatment.

CDR3 protein: CASSLETLDTEAFF. The CDR3 coding sequence is TGTGCCAGCAGCTTAGAGACCCTGGACACTGAAGCTTTCTTT. The chain couples TRBV7-9 to TRBJ1-1, with D hard to call. Trimming removed 1 base from V and 3 bases from J, with 9 bases in between. Germline lookup yields CDR1 SEHNR and CDR2 FQNEAQ (reference sequence). This CDR3 region has 14 residues.